This passage covers 16 T cell receptor beta chains from one sample sequenced in a study of T cells in Graves' hyperthyroidism and ophthalmopathy. Amplification of TCR beta CDR3 regions used RNA as the template. The HTBI primer set was used in a first-round RT-PCR of the TCR CDR3. From the multiplex PCR reads, TCRdb called clonotypes with MiXCR, one entry per CDR3 protein. The repertoire includes approximately 260,000 distinct CDR3 sequences, over 12% of them detected once, and more than 30% sits in the top ten. Sequencing input: blood. The receptors derive from a woman aged 45-60 years with Graves' hyperthyroidism that later progressed to Graves' ophthalmopathy.

The V gene is TRBV7-3, the J gene TRBJ2-7, with TRBD1 as a possible D gene (5 bases). The V end was cut by 4 bases, the J end by 3 bases, with 16 bases between. Per germline, CDR1 SGHTA and CDR2 FQGTGA. CDR3 size: 15 residues. CDR3 coding DNA: TGTGCCAGCAGCTCAGTTGGGCAGGGCATCTACGAGCAGTACTTC. Amino acid sequence: CASSSVGQGIYEQYF.

This clonotype was picked up many times. The rearrangement joins TRBV6-1 to TRBJ2-1, with TRBD2 matching over 13 bases. Trimming at V came to 6 bases and at J to 1 base, leaving 18 bases not matched to a gene. CDR3 length: 21 residues. Germline CDR1 MNHNS, CDR2 SASEGT. The CDR3 here is CASRGMYPGLAGPRSYNEQFF. DNA for the CDR3: TGTGCCAGCAGGGGCATGTATCCGGGACTAGCGGGGCCACGGTCCTACAATGAGCAGTTCTTC.

This clonotype was recorded many times. CDR3 amino acids: CASSEWSNPRLNTEAFF. The CDR3 DNA follows: TGTGCCAGCAGTGAATGGTCAAACCCTAGGCTGAACACTGAAGCTTTCTTT. This chain joins TRBV6-1 and TRBJ1-1, with unresolved D. Trimming took off 2 bases at V and 0 bases at J, with 16 bases between the two ends. The CDR3 runs to 17 residues. CDR1 is MNHNS and CDR2 is SASEGT in the germline V gene.

The gene calls are TRBV3-1 and TRBJ2-3, with D unresolved. The length of the CDR3 is 13 residues. The V end was cut by 4 bases, the J end by 4 bases, with 9 bases between. Germline lookup yields CDR1 LGHDT and CDR2 YNNKEL (reference sequence). In DNA form, the CDR3 reads TGTGCCAGCAGCCCAGAAGGCCCAGATACGCAGTATTTT. Translated: CASSPEGPDTQYF.

The CDR3 protein is CSARMGGSGNEQFF. The CDR3 coding sequence is TGCAGTGCTAGGATGGGGGGTTCAGGGAATGAGCAGTTCTTC. The rearrangement joins TRBV20-1 to TRBJ2-1; tentatively, D is TRBD2 (6 bases). Germline CDR1 and CDR2: DFQATT and SNEGSKA (reference sequence). The CDR3 spans 14 residues. V lost 3 bases to trimming and J lost 7 bases, with 16 bases between them.

This clonotype was counted a few times. The chain couples TRBV9 to TRBJ2-1; TRBD2 matches at 11 bases. In germline, CDR1 is SGDLS, CDR2 YYNGEE. V lost 4 bases to trimming and J lost 1 base; unmatched junction nucleotides: 13. The CDR3 length is 19 residues. The CDR3 sequence is CASSYPSETSGASYNEQFF. CDR3 in DNA: TGTGCCAGCAGCTACCCCTCCGAGACTAGCGGGGCGTCCTACAATGAGCAGTTCTTC.

There are many counts of this clonotype. V usage is TRBV9 and J usage is TRBJ1-2; 8 nucleotides agree with TRBD1. Germline CDR1 reads SGDLS; CDR2 reads YYNGEE. The CDR3 runs 15 residues. The V segment lost 4 bases and the J segment 5 bases; nucleotides outside the gene matches: 10. The CDR3 is CASSLRQGREYGYTF. DNA of the CDR3: TGTGCCAGCAGCCTCCGACAGGGGAGAGAGTATGGCTACACCTTC.

This clonotype was seen repeatedly, ten times or more. At one of its ends the junction is not consistent with the germline gene, which may arise from a read error. The chain couples TRBV7-3 to TRBJ2-7; D unclear. CDR1 SGHTA and CDR2 FQGTGA come from the germline V gene. The CDR3 contains 15 residues. CDR3 bases: TGTGCCAGCAGCCAGGAACTCTATCCTCATTACGAGCAGTGCTTC. This encodes CASSQELYPHYEQCF.

Many counts were recorded for this clonotype. The chain carries TRBV7-9 and TRBJ1-5; the D gene is possibly TRBD1 (6 bases). This CDR3 is 15 amino acids long. Per germline, CDR1 SEHNR and CDR2 FQNEAQ (reference sequence). V dropped 4 bases and J dropped 0 bases, with 10 bases sitting between them. The DNA of the CDR3 is TGTGCCAGCAGCTCAACAGGGAATAGCAATCAGCCCCAGCATTTT. Translated, it gives CASSSTGNSNQPQHF.

The chain combines TRBV6-1 with TRBJ2-5; either TRBD1 or TRBD2 may supply D (6 bases each). Looked up from germline, CDR1 is MNHNS and CDR2 is SASEGT. With 6 bases removed from V and 4 bases from J, the gap between germline ends came to 18 bases. The CDR3 runs 15 residues. The CDR3: CASRERQGGPETQYF. DNA for the CDR3: TGTGCCAGCAGAGAACGCCAAGGGGGGCCAGAGACCCAGTACTTC.

This clonotype appeared a few times. The J gene is TRBJ1-4, the V gene TRBV5-1; D uncertain. The CDR3 is 15 amino acids. Germline CDR1 is SGHRS and CDR2 is YFSETQ. Trimming cost V 4 bases and J 2 bases, with 12 bases left between them. CDR3 region: CASSPPGRTNEKLFF. The DNA of the CDR3 is TGCGCCAGCAGCCCACCTGGAAGGACTAATGAAAAACTGTTTTTT. Full variable domain (remainder filled in from reference TRBV5-1 and TRBJ1-4): KAGVTQTPRYLIKTRGQQVTLSCSPISGHRSVSWYQQTPGQGLQFLFEYFSETQRNKGNFPGRFSGRQFSNSRSEMNVSTLELGDSALYLCASSPPGRTNEKLFFGSGTQLSVL.

This clonotype was seen more than once but under ten times. The chain uses TRBV6-1 and TRBJ2-4, with 7 bases lining up with TRBD2. The CDR3 loop spans 13 amino acids. Trimming took 5 bases from V and 14 from J; bases not matched to a gene: 12. The germline V gene encodes CDR1 MNHNS and CDR2 SASEGT. CDR3 sequence reads: CASSWGSGGVKYF. CDR3 nucleotide sequence: TGTGCCAGCAGTTGGGGGTCGGGGGGTGTGAAGTACTTC.

CDR3 amino acids: CASRILKLAGTDTQYF. CDR3 nucleotide sequence: TGTGCCAGCAGAATATTGAAACTAGCGGGAACAGATACGCAGTATTTT. The J gene is TRBJ2-3, the V gene TRBV6-1; 10 positions agree with TRBD2. Germline CDR1 MNHNS, CDR2 SASEGT. The CDR3 is made up of 16 amino acids. The V and J ends lost 6 bases and 3 bases, in that order; junction bases with no gene match: 9.

This clonotype was seen at least ten times. V gene TRBV12-3 or TRBV12-4 combines with J gene TRBJ1-2; the match to TRBD1 covers 7 bases. The CDR3 contains 13 residues. V gave up 2 bases and J gave up 7 bases; unmatched junction bases: 4. This CDR3 reads CASSLSTGPGYTF. CDR3 DNA: TGTGCCAGCAGTTTATCGACAGGGCCTGGCTACACCTTC.

The J gene is TRBJ1-4, the V gene TRBV9; 7 positions match TRBD1. Germline V lookup: CDR1 SGDLS, CDR2 YYNGEE. V lost 4 bases and J lost 5; bases outside the gene matches: 8. The CDR3 consists of 15 residues. In DNA, the CDR3 is TGTGCCAGCAGCACCCAGGGACAGAGAAATGAAAAACTGTTTTTT. This translates into CASSTQGQRNEKLFF.

This clonotype was detected many times. This chain links TRBV5-1 with TRBJ1-2, with TRBD1 matching 7 bases. V lost 7 bases and J lost 8; bases outside the gene matches: 8. The CDR3 sequence is 12 residues long. In germline, CDR1 is SGHRS, CDR2 YFSETQ. The CDR3 loop reads CASRTGVSGYTF. DNA of the CDR3: TGCGCCAGCCGGACAGGCGTTAGCGGCTACACCTTC.